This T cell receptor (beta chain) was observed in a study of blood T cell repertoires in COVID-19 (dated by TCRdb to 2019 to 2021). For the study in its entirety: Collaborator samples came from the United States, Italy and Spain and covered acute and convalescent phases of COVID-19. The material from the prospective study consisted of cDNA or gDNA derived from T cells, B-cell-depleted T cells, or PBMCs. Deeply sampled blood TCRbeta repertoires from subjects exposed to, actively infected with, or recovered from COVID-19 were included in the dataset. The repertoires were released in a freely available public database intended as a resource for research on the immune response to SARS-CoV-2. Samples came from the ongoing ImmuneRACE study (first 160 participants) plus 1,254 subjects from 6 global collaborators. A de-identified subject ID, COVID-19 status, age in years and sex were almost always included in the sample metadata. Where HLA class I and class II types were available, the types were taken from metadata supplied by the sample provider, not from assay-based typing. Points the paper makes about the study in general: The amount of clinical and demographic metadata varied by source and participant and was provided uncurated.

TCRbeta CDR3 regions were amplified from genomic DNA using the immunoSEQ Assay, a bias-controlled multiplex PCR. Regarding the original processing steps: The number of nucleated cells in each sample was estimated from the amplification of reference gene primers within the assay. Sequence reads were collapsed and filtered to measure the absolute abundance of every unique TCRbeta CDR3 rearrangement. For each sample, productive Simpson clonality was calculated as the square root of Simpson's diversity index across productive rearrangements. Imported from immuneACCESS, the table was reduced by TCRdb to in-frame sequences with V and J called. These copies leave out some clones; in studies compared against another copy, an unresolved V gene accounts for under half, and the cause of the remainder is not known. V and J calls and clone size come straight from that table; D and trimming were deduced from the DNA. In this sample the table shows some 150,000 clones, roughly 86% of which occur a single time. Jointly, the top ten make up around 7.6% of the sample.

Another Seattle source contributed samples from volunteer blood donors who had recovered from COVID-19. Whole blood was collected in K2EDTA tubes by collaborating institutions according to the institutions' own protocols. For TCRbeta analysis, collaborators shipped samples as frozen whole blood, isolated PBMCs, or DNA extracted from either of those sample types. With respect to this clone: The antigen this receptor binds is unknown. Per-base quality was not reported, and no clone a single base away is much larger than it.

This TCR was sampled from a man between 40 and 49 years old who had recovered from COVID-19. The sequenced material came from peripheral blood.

The sequenced DNA: TGCAGTGCTAGTTGGCGGGAGGGCCTCGAGCAGTACTTC. It translates to CSASWREGLEQYF. Recombination connected TRBV20-1 to TRBJ2-7; 9 central nucleotides agree with TRBD2. For this chain, trimming is 3 bases at the V end and 6 bases at the J end, and the number of junction bases without a gene match is 6. Counted from cysteine to phenylalanine, this CDR3 has 13 amino acids. Solely the CDR3 DNA is kept, with 39 bases framed from the first base. CDR1 DFQATT and CDR2 SNEGSKA were looked up in the germline V gene (reference sequence).